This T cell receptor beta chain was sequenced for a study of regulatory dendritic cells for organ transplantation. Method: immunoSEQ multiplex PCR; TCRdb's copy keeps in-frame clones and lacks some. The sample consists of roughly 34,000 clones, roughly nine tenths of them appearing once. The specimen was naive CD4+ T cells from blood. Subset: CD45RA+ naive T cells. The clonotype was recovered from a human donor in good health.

CDR3 amino acids: CASSVPVRQVLSPLHF. The CDR3 region has the DNA TGTGCCAGCAGTGTTCCCGTAAGACAGGTTCTTTCACCCCTCCACTTT. The rearrangement joins TRBV2 to TRBJ1-6; D is perhaps TRBD1 (6 bases). V gave up 4 bases and J gave up 9 bases, with 19 bases separating them. CDR1 and CDR2 from the germline V gene are SNHLY and FYNNEI. The CDR3 loop spans 16 amino acids.